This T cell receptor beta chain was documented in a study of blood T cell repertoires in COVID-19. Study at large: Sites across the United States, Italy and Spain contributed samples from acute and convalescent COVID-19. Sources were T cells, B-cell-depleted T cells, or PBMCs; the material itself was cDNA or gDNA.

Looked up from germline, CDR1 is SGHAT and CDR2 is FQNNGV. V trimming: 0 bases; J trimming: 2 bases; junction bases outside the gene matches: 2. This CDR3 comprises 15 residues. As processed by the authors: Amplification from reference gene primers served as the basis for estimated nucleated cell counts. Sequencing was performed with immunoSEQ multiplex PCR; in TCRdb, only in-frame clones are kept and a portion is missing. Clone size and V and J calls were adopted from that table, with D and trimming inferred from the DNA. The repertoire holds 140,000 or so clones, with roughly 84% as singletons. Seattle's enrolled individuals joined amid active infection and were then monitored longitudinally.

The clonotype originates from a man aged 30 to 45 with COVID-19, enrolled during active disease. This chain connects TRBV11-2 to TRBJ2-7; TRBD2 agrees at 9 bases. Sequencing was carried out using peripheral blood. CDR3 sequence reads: CASSLEASGTYEQYF. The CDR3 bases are TGTGCCAGCAGCTTAGAAGCTAGCGGGACCTACGAGCAGTACTTC.